Presented here are 2 T cell receptor beta chains from one specimen sequenced in a study of control samples from healthy donors and cancer patients. Method: immunoSEQ multiplex PCR; TCRdb's copy keeps in-frame clones and lacks some. The sample holds over 150,000 clones, roughly 95% seen once. Sequenced input: blood. These receptors originate from a woman aged 30 to 39 in good health.

DNA of the CDR3: TGTGCCAGCAGCGAGTTGGGCACGTGGAGTGGCTACAATGAGCAGTTCTTC. Residues: CASSELGTWSGYNEQFF. This chain connects TRBV5-4 to TRBJ2-1; D gene uncertain. This CDR3 comprises 17 residues. Trimming took off 4 bases at V and 3 bases at J, with 20 bases between the two ends. Germline V gene sequence: CDR1 SGHNT, CDR2 YYREEE (reference sequence).

The chain combines TRBV6-1 with TRBJ1-2; D gene uncertain. Trimming cost V 0 bases and J 6 bases, with 5 bases left between them. This CDR3 comprises 12 residues. Looked up from germline, CDR1 is MNHNS and CDR2 is SASEGT. CDR3: CASSEAGHGYTF. The CDR3 DNA reads as TGTGCCAGCAGTGAAGCGGGCCATGGCTACACCTTC.